Included here is one T cell receptor (beta chain) sequence, with context. The antigen is not known. These data are taken from a study of cytomegalovirus exposure and HLA in healthy donors. Background on the study: In a previous analysis, 117 million unique TCR beta sequences were found from 170 million or so T cells.

The PCR used 60 Vbeta and 13 Jbeta primers. Assay: immunoSEQ multiplex PCR; the TCRdb copy retains only in-frame clones and omits some. The data show about 160,000 clones, with 80% to 90% seen just once and roughly 10% held by the top ten. Germline V gene lookup returns CDR1 MRHNA and CDR2 SNTAGT. The CDR3 spans 12 residues. V gave up 8 bases and J gave up 7 bases, with 14 bases separating them. Unrecorded immune exposure was likely among donors, who were nominally healthy when sampled. General study points: As a later analysis revealed, most CMV-associated TCR beta chains appeared HLA-restricted. Reports indicated that the classifier achieved high specificity and sensitivity in diagnosing cytomegalovirus status.

This chain uses TRBV6-4 with TRBJ2-5; D may be TRBD1 (5 bases). The sample taken for sequencing was PBMCs. The sequence came from a middle-aged man in good health and CMV-seropositive. CDR3 sequence reads: CASEVEDTTQYF. CDR3 bases: TGTGCCAGCGAAGTCGAGGACACGACCCAGTACTTC.